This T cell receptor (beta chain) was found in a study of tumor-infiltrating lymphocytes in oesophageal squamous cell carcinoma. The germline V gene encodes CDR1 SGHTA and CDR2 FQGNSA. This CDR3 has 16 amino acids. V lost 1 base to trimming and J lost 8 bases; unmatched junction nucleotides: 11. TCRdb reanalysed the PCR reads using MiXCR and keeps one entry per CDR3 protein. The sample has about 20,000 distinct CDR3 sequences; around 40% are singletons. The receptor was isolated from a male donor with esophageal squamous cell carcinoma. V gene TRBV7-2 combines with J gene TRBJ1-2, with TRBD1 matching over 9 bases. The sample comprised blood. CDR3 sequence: CASSLGPTGGAKGYTF. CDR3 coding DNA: TGTGCCAGCAGCTTAGGGCCCACAGGGGGCGCGAAAGGCTACACCTTC.